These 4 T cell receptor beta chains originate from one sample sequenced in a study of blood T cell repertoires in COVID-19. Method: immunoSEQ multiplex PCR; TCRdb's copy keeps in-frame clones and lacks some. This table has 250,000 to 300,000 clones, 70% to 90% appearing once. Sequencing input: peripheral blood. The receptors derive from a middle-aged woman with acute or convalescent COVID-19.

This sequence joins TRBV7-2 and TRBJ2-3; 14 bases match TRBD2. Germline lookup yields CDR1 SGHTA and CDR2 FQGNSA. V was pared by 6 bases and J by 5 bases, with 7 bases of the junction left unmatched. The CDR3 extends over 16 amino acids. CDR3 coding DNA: TGTGCCAGCAGTCGGACTAGCGGGGGGTTTGAAGATACGCAGTATTTT. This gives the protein CASSRTSGGFEDTQYF.

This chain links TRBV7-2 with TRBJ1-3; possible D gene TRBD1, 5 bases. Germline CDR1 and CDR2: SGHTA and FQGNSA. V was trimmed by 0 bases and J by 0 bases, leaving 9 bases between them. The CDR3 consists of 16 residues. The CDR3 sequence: CASSLAPGNSGNTIYF. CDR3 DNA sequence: TGTGCCAGCAGCTTAGCGCCAGGGAACTCTGGAAACACCATATATTTT.

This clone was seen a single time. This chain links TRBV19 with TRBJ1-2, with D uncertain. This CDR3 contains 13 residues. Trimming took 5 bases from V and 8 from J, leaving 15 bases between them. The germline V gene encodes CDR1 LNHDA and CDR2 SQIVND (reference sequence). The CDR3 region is CASSPGPGLGYTF. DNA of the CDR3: TGTGCCAGTAGTCCTGGACCGGGGTTGGGCTACACCTTC.

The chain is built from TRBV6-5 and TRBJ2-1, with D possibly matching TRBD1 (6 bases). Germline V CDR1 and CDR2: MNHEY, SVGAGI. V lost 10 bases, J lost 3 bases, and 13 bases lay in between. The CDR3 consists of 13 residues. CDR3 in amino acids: CATWDIIYNEQFF. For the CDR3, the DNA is TGTGCCACCTGGGACATCATCTACAATGAGCAGTTCTTC.